A single sample gave rise to the 22 T cell receptor beta chains below, sequenced in a study of blood T cell repertoires in COVID-19. TCRdb keeps only in-frame clones here, not all; method: immunoSEQ multiplex PCR. The sample consists of approximately 90,000 clones, about 90% of them appearing once. Material: peripheral blood. Every receptor here comes from a human donor in a cohort sampled during active COVID-19.

The chain combines TRBV15 with TRBJ1-4, with a tentative D call TRBD1 (5 bases). CDR1 is LNHNV and CDR2 is YYDKDF in the germline V gene (reference sequence). This CDR3 is built from 15 residues. V gave up 6 bases and J gave up 0 bases, with 11 bases separating them. The CDR3 DNA sequence: TGTGCCACCAGGCGTTCGGGGGCAACTAATGAAAAACTGTTTTTT. Protein product: CATRRSGATNEKLFF.

V gene TRBV30 combines with J gene TRBJ2-7; D remains unclear. Germline CDR1 reads GTSNPN; CDR2 reads SVGIG (reference sequence). Trimming shortened V by 4 bases and J by 5 bases, and 9 bases separated the two germline ends. The CDR3 has 11 amino acids. CDR3 sequence reads: CAWMGDHEQYF. CDR3 bases: TGTGCCTGGATGGGCGATCACGAGCAGTACTTC.

V gene TRBV19 combines with J gene TRBJ2-1, with 9 bases matching TRBD1. Germline assignment: CDR1 LNHDA and CDR2 SQIVND (reference sequence). The V and J ends lost 3 bases and 8 bases, in that order; junction bases with no gene match: 11. This CDR3 comprises 16 residues. In nucleotides, the CDR3 is TGTGCCAGTAGTATTGGGACAGGGACTAAGCTGTATGAGCAGTTCTTC. Amino acids: CASSIGTGTKLYEQFF.

This chain joins TRBV25-1 and TRBJ1-4; TRBD1 is a possible D gene (5 bases). Trimming removed 1 base at V and 11 bases at J, with 14 bases between. The CDR3 length is 14 residues. Germline V lookup: CDR1 MGHDK, CDR2 SYGVNS. In DNA form, the CDR3 reads TGTGCCAGCAGTGAATTTTATGGCCGGGGGAAACTGTTTTTT. Protein: CASSEFYGRGKLFF.

The rearrangement uses TRBV5-1 and TRBJ2-7; 8 nucleotides align to TRBD2. The CDR3 totals 11 residues. With 5 bases clipped from V and 5 bases from J, the junction kept 0 bases outside the gene matches. Germline V gene sequence: CDR1 SGHRS, CDR2 YFSETQ. CDR3: CASRTSDEQYF. The CDR3 DNA reads TGCGCCAGCAGGACTAGCGACGAGCAGTACTTC.

J is TRBJ1-2 and V is TRBV6-5; the D is unclear. Trimming removed 2 bases at V and 2 bases at J, with 9 bases between. This CDR3 is built from 14 residues. Germline V gives CDR1 MNHEY, CDR2 SVGAGI. The CDR3 protein is CASSYLERNYGYTF. CDR3 nucleotides: TGTGCCAGCAGTTACCTAGAAAGGAACTATGGCTACACCTTC.

V gene TRBV18 combines with J gene TRBJ2-3; no reliable D call. The CDR3 spans 14 residues. CDR1 is KGHSH, CDR2 LQKENI, per germline. The V and J ends lost 3 bases and 4 bases respectively, with 11 bases between them. CDR3 coding DNA: TGTGCCAGCTCACCGTCATGGGCTTCAGATACGCAGTATTTT. Translating gives CASSPSWASDTQYF. Filled out from reference TRBV18 and TRBJ2-3, the complete variable domain reads NAGVMQNPRHLVRRRGQEARLRCSPMKGHSHVYWYRQLPEEGLKFMVYLQKENIIDESGMPKERFSAEFPKEGPSILRIQQVVRGDSAAYFCASSPSWASDTQYFGPGTRLTVL.

The chain links TRBV27 to TRBJ2-5; 7 bases fit TRBD1. V trimming: 5 bases; J trimming: 6 bases; junction bases outside the gene matches: 12. This CDR3 is built from 15 residues. The germline gives CDR1 MNHEY, CDR2 SMNVEV (reference sequence). CDR3 DNA sequence: TGTGCCAGCAGTACGACAGGGTCGGGTTCCAAGACCCAGTACTTC. Translation gives CASSTTGSGSKTQYF.

This chain's CDR3 is CASSLVGGWEAFF. CDR3 DNA: TGTGCCAGCAGCTTAGTCGGAGGTTGGGAGGCTTTCTTT. The chain carries TRBV7-9 and TRBJ1-1; D gene uncertain. Trimming stripped 1 base from V and 11 bases from J, with 14 bases between. CDR1 is SEHNR and CDR2 is FQNEAQ in the germline V gene (reference sequence). The CDR3 extends over 13 amino acids.

The CDR3 reads CASSPGGGSVYGYTF. The DNA of the CDR3 is TGTGCCAGCAGCCCCGGCGGGGGGTCGGTCTATGGCTACACCTTC. This chain links TRBV7-3 with TRBJ1-2; maybe TRBD1 (5 bases). V lost 5 bases and J 4 bases, leaving 17 bases between the germline ends. The CDR3 has 15 amino acids. The germline V gene has CDR1 SGHTA and CDR2 FQGTGA.

The chain links TRBV7-2 to TRBJ1-1; D is ambiguous. From germline, CDR1 is SGHTA and CDR2 FQGNSA. This CDR3 spans 14 amino acids. V was clipped by 1 base and J by 1 base, with 7 bases between them. DNA of the CDR3: TGTGCCAGCAGCTTAGTGGAGTGGAACACTGAAGCTTTCTTT. This translates into CASSLVEWNTEAFF.

The genes are TRBV2 and TRBJ2-5, with TRBD2 identical over 14 bases. The CDR3 has 16 residues. The junction had 8 bases not matched to a gene; V was cut back by 6 bases and J by 5 bases. Germline lookup yields CDR1 SNHLY and CDR2 FYNNEI. The CDR3 loop is CASRPTSGGAEETQYF. CDR3 DNA sequence: TGTGCCAGCAGGCCGACTAGCGGGGGGGCCGAGGAGACCCAGTACTTC.

The CDR3 loop reads CASSAGQGNLQETQYF. The CDR3 DNA is TGTGCCAGCAGCGCCGGACAGGGAAACCTCCAAGAGACCCAGTACTTC. This chain links TRBV9 with TRBJ2-5; 8 bases are shared with TRBD1. Looked up from germline, CDR1 is SGDLS and CDR2 is YYNGEE. CDR3 length equals 16 residues. The trim removed 3 bases at V and 1 base at J, leaving 8 bases unmatched.

The gene calls are TRBV6-2 or TRBV6-3 and TRBJ2-1, with TRBD1 matching 12 bases. The CDR3 is made up of 15 amino acids. V was pared by 6 bases and J by 7 bases, with 7 bases of the junction left unmatched. Per germline, CDR1 MNHEY and CDR2 SVGEGT. In nucleotides, the CDR3 is TGTGCCAGCAGCCAGGGACAGGGGGCTTGGAATGAGCAGTTCTTC. Translated, it gives CASSQGQGAWNEQFF.

J is TRBJ1-1 and V is TRBV12-3 or TRBV12-4; 10 bases match TRBD1. The CDR3 totals 12 residues. Losses at the gene ends were 7 bases for V and 7 bases for J; bases not matched to a gene: 3. Here the CDR3 DNA reads TGTGCCAGCACCCGGACAGGGGGTGAAGCTTTCTTT. Its translation: CASTRTGGEAFF.

This clone was found once. This chain links TRBV19 with TRBJ1-2; D is ambiguous. Trimming shortened V by 3 bases and J by 4 bases, and 27 bases separated the two germline ends. CDR1 is LNHDA and CDR2 is SQIVND in the germline V gene (reference sequence). The CDR3 has 19 residues. The CDR3 DNA reads as TGTGCCAGTAGTATGGTACGGCCCACAGACTATCTATTGGCCTATGGCTACACCTTC. This encodes CASSMVRPTDYLLAYGYTF.

V gene TRBV28 combines with J gene TRBJ2-7, with TRBD2 as a possible D gene (7 bases). This CDR3 spans 11 amino acids. Germline-derived CDR1 and CDR2 are MDHEN and SYDVKM. The ends were cut back, 8 bases at V and 9 bases at J, with 14 bases in the middle. The CDR3: CASSEGGRQYF. In nucleotides, the CDR3 is TGTGCCAGCTCCGAGGGGGGGCGGCAGTACTTC.

The chain has TRBV7-2 and TRBJ2-1; D is perhaps TRBD1 (6 bases). Deletions cut 2 bases from V and 5 bases from J, with 7 bases between. Germline V gene sequence: CDR1 SGHTA, CDR2 FQGNSA. The CDR3 spans 13 residues. CDR3 bases: TGTGCCAGCAGCTTAAACAGGGACAATGAGCAGTTCTTC. Translating gives CASSLNRDNEQFF.

As concerns this clone: Relative to the germline gene, one junction end is altered; a read error may explain this. The CDR3 nucleotides are TGTGCCAGCAGCTCGCTTCTTAGCGGGCGTAAGGTCTTC. As protein: CASSSLLSGRKVF. The V gene is TRBV5-4, the J gene TRBJ2-1; TRBD2 matches at 7 bases. Germline V CDR1 and CDR2: SGHNT, YYREEE (reference sequence). The CDR3 is 13 residues long.

The gene calls are TRBV14 and TRBJ2-3, with 10 positions matching TRBD2. Germline CDR1 and CDR2: SGHDN and FVKESK. Trimming removed 0 bases from V and 4 bases from J; junction bases left unmatched: 10. This CDR3 spans 18 amino acids. CDR3 protein: CASSQESRTLAGADTQYF. The CDR3 region has the DNA TGTGCCAGCAGCCAAGAGAGTCGGACCCTAGCGGGGGCAGATACGCAGTATTTT.

The chain has TRBV28 and TRBJ2-5; D is unresolved. Germline V gives CDR1 MDHEN, CDR2 SYDVKM. Trimming shortened V by 3 bases and J by 5 bases, and 10 bases separated the two germline ends. CDR3 length equals 13 residues. The CDR3 region has the DNA TGTGCCAGCAGTTTCCCCAACGGGGAGACCCAGTACTTC. This codes for CASSFPNGETQYF.

The V and J genes are TRBV11-3 and TRBJ2-7; D perhaps matches TRBD2 (5 bases). Trimming took 0 bases from V and 0 from J, leaving 6 bases between them. The CDR3 is 14 amino acids. CDR1 and CDR2 (germline): SGHNT, YENEEA. Written as DNA, the CDR3 is TGTGCCAGCAGCTTAGAGGGGAGCTCCTACGAGCAGTACTTC. As protein: CASSLEGSSYEQYF.